What follows are 32 T cell receptor beta chains derived from one specimen sequenced in a study of T cell responses to AZD1222 COVID-19 vaccine. Sequenced by immunoSEQ multiplex PCR; TCRdb stores in-frame clones only, minus some. The data hold 150,000 to 200,000 clones, with around 88% observed a single time. Sample: peripheral blood, taken 28 days after the second AZD1222 dose. The receptors were sampled from an adult who received the AZD1222 COVID-19 vaccine.

The genes are TRBV18 and TRBJ1-2; 10 bases align to TRBD1. There are 17 residues in the CDR3. Unmatched junction bases numbered 12, after V lost 6 bases and J lost 2 bases. Germline V gene data show CDR1 as KGHSH and CDR2 as LQKENI. DNA for the CDR3: TGTGCCAGCTCCGTATCCGGGACAGGGGCTATAAACTATGGCTACACCTTC. It encodes CASSVSGTGAINYGYTF.

This rearrangement joins TRBV7-9 to TRBJ2-5, with TRBD2 as a possible D gene (6 bases). The CDR3 spans 14 residues. Germline values: CDR1 SEHNR, CDR2 FQNEAQ (reference sequence). Trimming shortened V by 1 base and J by 4 bases, and 10 bases separated the two germline ends. In nucleotides, the CDR3 is TGTGCCAGCAGCTTAGGACTAGGGTTAGAGACCCAGTACTTC. Protein product: CASSLGLGLETQYF.

The rearrangement joins TRBV19 to TRBJ1-1; D remains ambiguous. The germline V gene has CDR1 LNHDA and CDR2 SQIVND (reference sequence). The CDR3 runs 13 residues. The V and J ends lost 8 bases and 0 bases respectively, with 10 bases between them. CDR3 coding DNA: TGTGCCAGTCATGGACGGATGAACACTGAAGCTTTCTTT. Translated: CASHGRMNTEAFF. Full variable domain (rest looked up from reference TRBV19 and TRBJ1-1): DGGITQSPKYLFRKEGQNVTLSCEQNLNHDAMYWYRQDPGQGLRLIYYSQIVNDFQKGDIAEGYSVSREKKESFPLTVTSAQKNPTAFYLCASHGRMNTEAFFGQGTRLTVV.

The chain combines TRBV6-2 or TRBV6-3 with TRBJ2-7; 10 nucleotides line up with TRBD2. Germline V gives CDR1 MNHEY, CDR2 SVGEGT. The CDR3 is made up of 17 amino acids. V shed 3 bases and J 0 bases; nucleotides not matched to a gene: 8. CDR3 sequence: CASSYISGGPSSYEQYF. Written as DNA, the CDR3 is TGTGCCAGCAGTTATATTAGCGGGGGGCCGAGCTCCTACGAGCAGTACTTC.

The chain is built from TRBV3-1 (or the pseudogene TRBV3-2) and TRBJ2-7; either TRBD1 or TRBD2 may supply D (5 bases each). Trimming left V 0 bases short and J 6 bases short, with 9 bases between. Germline-derived CDR1 and CDR2 are LGHDT and YNNKEL (reference sequence). This CDR3 is 13 amino acids long. The CDR3 DNA follows: TGTGCCAGCAGCCAAGATTTGGGGGTCGAGCAGTACTTC. Translated: CASSQDLGVEQYF.

This rearrangement joins TRBV29-1 to TRBJ1-4, with D possibly TRBD1 on 5 matching bases. CDR3 length equals 12 residues. CDR1 SQVTM and CDR2 ANQGSEA come from the germline V gene. V was cut by 7 bases and J by 5 bases, with 11 bases left in between. CDR3: CSAGRENEKLFF. CDR3 bases: TGCAGCGCCGGCAGGGAGAATGAAAAACTGTTTTTT. Supplemented by reference TRBV29-1 and TRBJ1-4, the full variable domain reads SAVISQKPSRDICQRGTSLTIQCQVDSQVTMMFWYRQQPGQSLTLIATANQGSEATYESGFVIDKFPISRPNLTFSTLTVSNMSPEDSSIYLCSAGRENEKLFFGSGTQLSVL.

The chain has TRBV9 and TRBJ1-3; D gene uncertain. Trimming cost V 0 bases and J 4 bases, with 8 bases left between them. CDR1 and CDR2 (germline): SGDLS, YYNGEE. This CDR3 has 14 residues. The CDR3 protein is CASSVEVGGNTIYF. Written as DNA, the CDR3 is TGTGCCAGCAGCGTAGAGGTTGGAGGAAACACCATATATTTT.

The gene calls are TRBV9 and TRBJ1-1; the D gene is possibly TRBD1 (6 bases). The CDR3 extends over 15 amino acids. V lost 4 bases and J lost 0, with 13 bases in between. Germline V gene data show CDR1 as SGDLS and CDR2 as YYNGEE. The CDR3 protein is CASSPRGAVNTEAFF. CDR3 coding DNA: TGTGCCAGCAGCCCGAGGGGGGCAGTGAACACTGAAGCTTTCTTT.

This chain links TRBV6-2 or TRBV6-3 with TRBJ1-2; 7 nucleotides align to TRBD1. This CDR3 is 15 amino acids long. J lost 3 bases, V lost 6 bases, and 10 bases had no gene match. Germline CDR1 reads MNHEY; CDR2 reads SVGEGT. The CDR3 bases are TGTGCCAGCAGCCAACCGGGACAGAGTTACTATGGCTACACCTTC. This translates into CASSQPGQSYYGYTF.

J is TRBJ1-4 and V is TRBV5-4, with D tentatively TRBD1 (6 bases). V lost 4 bases and J 4 bases, leaving 14 bases between the germline ends. This CDR3 is 15 amino acids long. Germline-derived CDR1 and CDR2 are SGHNT and YYREEE (reference sequence). CDR3 protein: CASSTWDTSNEKLFF. The CDR3 coding sequence is TGTGCCAGCAGCACCTGGGACACCAGTAATGAAAAACTGTTTTTT.

This chain uses TRBV5-1 with TRBJ2-1, with D hard to call. The CDR3 totals 14 residues. V shed 2 bases and J shed 0 bases, with 6 bases lying between them. Per germline, CDR1 SGHRS and CDR2 YFSETQ. The CDR3 coding sequence is TGCGCCAGCAGCTTTGCTAGCTCCTACAATGAGCAGTTCTTC. Its translation: CASSFASSYNEQFF. Full variable domain (outside the CDR3, taken from reference TRBV5-1 and TRBJ2-1): KAGVTQTPRYLIKTRGQQVTLSCSPISGHRSVSWYQQTPGQGLQFLFEYFSETQRNKGNFPGRFSGRQFSNSRSEMNVSTLELGDSALYLCASSFASSYNEQFFGPGTRLTVL.

The chain recombines TRBV6-5 with TRBJ2-7; 10 bases are shared with TRBD1. From germline, CDR1 is MNHEY and CDR2 SVGAGI. This CDR3 has 13 amino acids. V trimming: 6 bases; J trimming: 2 bases; junction bases outside the gene matches: 1. As DNA, the CDR3 is TGTGCCAGCAGGGACAGGGGGACCTACGAGCAGTACTTC. This encodes CASRDRGTYEQYF.

This clone was found once. The chain is built from TRBV29-1 and TRBJ1-2, with 7 bases matching TRBD1. Per the germline V gene, CDR1 is SQVTM and CDR2 is ANQGSEA. Trimming cost V 5 bases and J 4 bases; bases outside gene matches: 7. The CDR3 sequence is 13 residues long. The CDR3 loop is CSVQAQGSYGYTF. The DNA of the CDR3 is TGCAGCGTTCAAGCACAGGGGTCCTATGGCTACACCTTC.

DNA for the CDR3: TGTGCCAGCAGCTTGGGGGCCTCATATGGCTACACCTTC. Protein: CASSLGASYGYTF. J is TRBJ1-2 and V is TRBV5-6; D is uncertain. The CDR3 sequence is 13 residues long. Trimming cost V 0 bases and J 5 bases, with 8 bases left between them. CDR1 is SGHDT, CDR2 YYEEEE, per germline.

This clone occurred once. CDR3 residues: CASSERQGKNIQYF. The CDR3 coding sequence is TGTGCCAGCAGTGAACGACAGGGGAAAAACATTCAGTACTTC. The chain carries TRBV6-1 and TRBJ2-4, with 8 bases aligning to TRBD1. The CDR3 covers 14 residues. CDR1 is MNHNS and CDR2 is SASEGT in the germline V gene. The V gene end was trimmed by 2 bases and the J gene end by 4 bases; junction bases not matched to a gene: 1.

The chain links TRBV2 to TRBJ2-7; weak D call: TRBD1 (6 bases). V was trimmed by 7 bases and J by 0 bases, leaving 7 bases between them. CDR3 length equals 12 residues. The germline V gene has CDR1 SNHLY and CDR2 FYNNEI. CDR3 sequence: CASNRDSYEQYF. The CDR3 region has the DNA TGTGCCAGCAACAGGGACTCCTACGAGCAGTACTTC.

The CDR3 DNA follows: TGTGCCAGCAGCCAAGATCGGACAGGGACTCCAACTTATGGCTACACCTTC. Its translation: CASSQDRTGTPTYGYTF. This rearrangement joins TRBV3-1 (or the pseudogene TRBV3-2) to TRBJ1-2; 8 bases match TRBD1. Germline-derived CDR1 and CDR2 are LGHDT and YNNKEL (reference sequence). V was clipped by 0 bases and J by 5 bases; unmatched bases: 11. The length of the CDR3 is 17 residues.

The V call is TRBV2, the J call TRBJ2-1, with a tentative D call TRBD1 (6 bases). V was shortened by 4 bases and J by 7 bases, with 11 bases between the two germline ends. The CDR3 is 13 residues long. Germline V CDR1 and CDR2: SNHLY, FYNNEI. The CDR3, as DNA: TGTGCCAGCAGTGGAAGGGGGTGGAATGAGCAGTTCTTC. It encodes CASSGRGWNEQFF.

This rearrangement joins TRBV19 to TRBJ1-3; possible D gene TRBD1, 6 bases. The CDR3 extends over 16 amino acids. Germline CDR1 LNHDA, CDR2 SQIVND (reference sequence). Trimming removed 5 bases from V and 1 base from J, with 15 bases in between. This chain's CDR3 is CASSSTSGQSGNTIYF. CDR3 DNA sequence: TGTGCCAGTAGTTCAACGTCCGGACAGTCTGGAAACACCATATATTTT.

This chain uses TRBV5-1 with TRBJ2-1, with D maybe TRBD2 (6 bases). The CDR3 sequence is 16 residues long. The V and J ends lost 1 base and 1 base respectively, with 12 bases between them. The germline gives CDR1 SGHRS, CDR2 YFSETQ. The CDR3 reads CASSLNSGGSYNEQFF. As DNA, the CDR3 is TGCGCCAGCAGCTTGAATAGCGGCGGTTCCTACAATGAGCAGTTCTTC. Full variable domain (outside the CDR3, taken from reference TRBV5-1 and TRBJ2-1): KAGVTQTPRYLIKTRGQQVTLSCSPISGHRSVSWYQQTPGQGLQFLFEYFSETQRNKGNFPGRFSGRQFSNSRSEMNVSTLELGDSALYLCASSLNSGGSYNEQFFGPGTRLTVL.

The chain couples TRBV7-9 to TRBJ2-1; TRBD1 matches at 7 bases. The CDR3 totals 14 residues. The trim removed 5 bases at V and 5 bases at J, leaving 6 bases unmatched. Per germline, CDR1 SEHNR and CDR2 FQNEAQ (reference sequence). This chain's CDR3 is CASSPGQYHNEQFF. CDR3 sequence (DNA): TGTGCCAGCAGCCCGGGACAGTACCACAATGAGCAGTTCTTC.

The chain links TRBV23-1 to TRBJ2-4; D may be TRBD2 (5 bases). TRBV23-1 is sorted into the ORF group, with uncertain function. V was clipped by 4 bases and J by 0 bases, with 7 bases between them. The CDR3 sequence is 14 residues long. The CDR3 sequence: CASSLRGAKNIQYF. DNA for the CDR3: TGCGCCAGCAGTCTTCGGGGAGCCAAAAACATTCAGTACTTC.

The chain carries TRBV9 and TRBJ2-3; 8 positions match TRBD2. Germline CDR1 is SGDLS and CDR2 is YYNGEE. The length of the CDR3 is 16 residues. Trimming cost V 1 base and J 3 bases; bases outside gene matches: 7. The chain's CDR3 is CASSVLPGGGTDTQYF. CDR3 in DNA: TGTGCCAGCAGCGTACTCCCTGGCGGGGGGACAGATACGCAGTATTTT.

The rearrangement uses TRBV11-2 and TRBJ1-1; D is unresolved. V lost 4 bases and J lost 5, with 8 bases in between. The CDR3 is 12 residues long. Germline CDR1 and CDR2: SGHAT and FQNNGV. CDR3 protein: CASSYHMTEAFF. The CDR3 coding sequence is TGTGCCAGCAGCTACCACATGACTGAAGCTTTCTTT.

This clone was seen just once. V and J are TRBV30 and TRBJ1-5; no clear D gene. Per the germline V gene, CDR1 is GTSNPN and CDR2 is SVGIG (reference sequence). The CDR3 runs to 15 residues. V was clipped by 3 bases and J by 0 bases, with 12 bases between them. Written as DNA, the CDR3 is TGTGCCTGGAGCAAGAGGACTAATAGCAATCAGCCCCAGCATTTT. Its protein is CAWSKRTNSNQPQHF.

This chain connects TRBV4-2 to TRBJ1-2, with 9 positions matching TRBD1. Per the germline V gene, CDR1 is LGHNA and CDR2 is YNFKEQ. The CDR3 consists of 16 residues. Trimming took 0 bases from V and 8 from J; bases not matched to a gene: 10. In DNA, the CDR3 is TGTGCCAGCAGCCAAGAGGGGGACAGGGACGGCGTAGGCTACACCTTC. Translation gives CASSQEGDRDGVGYTF.

The rearrangement joins TRBV11-2 to TRBJ1-2; a possible D gene is TRBD1 (5 bases). CDR1 SGHAT and CDR2 FQNNGV come from the germline V gene. This CDR3 spans 10 amino acids. The germline V and J ends were trimmed by 11 bases and 12 bases, with 16 bases remaining between them. The CDR3 nucleotides read TGTGCCGGAGGGACCTCCAGCGACACCTTC. It yields the protein CAGGTSSDTF.

The CDR3 nucleotides are TGTGCCAGTAGTACGACAGACGGAGAGACCCAGTACTTC. Protein product: CASSTTDGETQYF. This chain joins TRBV19 and TRBJ2-5, with D possibly being TRBD1 (5 bases). Germline assignment: CDR1 LNHDA and CDR2 SQIVND (reference sequence). The CDR3 covers 13 residues. The ends were cut back, 4 bases at V and 4 bases at J, with 10 bases in the middle.

The chain carries TRBV4-1 and TRBJ1-2; the match to TRBD1 covers 9 bases. CDR3 length: 15 amino acids. Germline lookup yields CDR1 MGHRA and CDR2 YSYEKL. The trim removed 3 bases at V and 7 bases at J, leaving 9 bases unmatched. The CDR3 DNA follows: TGCGCCAGCAGCCAGGGGGGACAGGGAATCTCTGGCTACACCTTC. Its translation: CASSQGGQGISGYTF.

In DNA form, the CDR3 reads TGTGCCAGCAGCCAACTAGCGGGGTCTTCCCAAGAGACCCAGTACTTC. This translates into CASSQLAGSSQETQYF. The chain uses TRBV3-1 (or the pseudogene TRBV3-2) and TRBJ2-5, with 9 bases matching TRBD2. The length of the CDR3 is 16 residues. With 2 bases clipped from V and 1 base from J, the junction kept 5 bases outside the gene matches. Germline V gives CDR1 LGHDT, CDR2 YNNKEL (reference sequence).

This chain connects TRBV19 to TRBJ2-5, with unresolved D. This CDR3 has 16 amino acids. CDR1 is LNHDA and CDR2 is SQIVND in the germline V gene (reference sequence). Deletions cut 3 bases from V and 2 bases from J, with 16 bases between. This CDR3 is CASSIGRGHSQETQYF. The CDR3, as DNA: TGTGCCAGTAGTATTGGTAGAGGCCACTCTCAAGAGACCCAGTACTTC.

CDR3 nucleotides: TGTGCCAGCAGTTGGACTAGCGTTCGGGAGACCCAGTACTTC. Protein product: CASSWTSVRETQYF. The gene calls are TRBV27 and TRBJ2-5; 9 nucleotides agree with TRBD2. The V gene end was trimmed by 4 bases and the J gene end by 5 bases; junction bases not matched to a gene: 5. The CDR3 is made up of 14 amino acids. Per germline, CDR1 MNHEY and CDR2 SMNVEV (reference sequence).